This paragraph reports one TCR beta chain. No cognate antigen has been identified for it. A junction end diverges from the germline sequence, so it may reflect a read error. To prepare the library, the immunoSEQ multiplex PCR assay was applied. A mixture of 60 forward primers for TCR Vbeta segments and 13 reverse primers for TCR Jbeta segments was used in the multiplex PCR. The CDR3 region of rearranged TCR beta genes was amplified from genomic DNA with a multiplex PCR assay. Amplified TCR beta libraries were sequenced as 87-base-pair reads on the Illumina HiSeq System. As for the authors' bioinformatics: Across the 600 to 700 repertoires, a later analysis counted tens of millions of unique TCR beta chains, roughly 11 million of which were shared by at least two donors. A nearest-neighbor algorithm error-corrected the raw reads and collapsed the reads into unique sequences, merging closely related sequences to remove PCR and sequencing errors. CDR3 sequences were aligned to IMGT reference sequences to assign V, D and J gene segments. For a sequence to be retained, a match of at least six nucleotides to both a V gene segment and a J gene segment was required. Rearrangements were called productive when the CDR3 lacked stop codons and stayed in frame with V and J; all others were non-productive. Following IMGT convention, CDR3 was defined as the stretch from the second conserved V-encoded cysteine to the conserved J-encoded phenylalanine. In an earlier analysis of more than 550 of the donors, sequences lacking an unambiguous match to a single V gene segment were excluded. An earlier analysis of a few hundred of the donors called V segments functional above 56.7% productive rearrangements and segregating when the between-donor standard deviation exceeded 5%. A statistical classification framework was built to diagnose cytomegalovirus status from the catalog of TCR beta chain sequences. A later analysis assigned V and J genes by comparing TCR nucleotide sequences with IMGT/GENE-DB human TR gene sequences. A later analysis assigned CDR3 sequences and most-parsimonious VDJ recombination scenarios with the TCRdist pipeline. In a later analysis, each TCR beta chain was defined by its CDR3 amino acid sequence together with its V-gene family, and reads without a unique V-gene family were excluded. In a later analysis, approximately 640 highly shared, low-generation-probability nucleotide sequences were removed to address suspected cross-contamination and a sequencing artifact. A later analysis calculated a clonal expansion index for each public chain from normalized within-repertoire ranks of inferred template counts. Generation probabilities in a later analysis came from a VDJ recombination model fitted to out-of-frame rearrangements, and those results were checked against IGoR. A later analysis scored TCR-TCR, TCR-HLA and TCR-CMV co-occurrence with hypergeometric tests, applying a repertoire-size bias correction to TCR pairs. In a later analysis, false discovery rates were estimated by permuting HLA or CMV assignments 20 times. In a later analysis, co-occurring TCRs were grouped using DBSCAN, with TCRdist sequence similarity added in when clustering inside HLA-allele-positive subsets. Repertoires with fewer than 30,000 or more than 120,000 public chains, plus five repertoires with anomalous nucleotide sharing, were excluded from co-occurrence clustering. As stored in TCRdb, this immuneACCESS dataset retains in-frame rearrangements with V and J assigned. A fraction of the clones does not appear; measured against another copy, unresolved V genes explain less than half of the discrepancy, and the remainder lacks a known reason. That table gives V, J and clone size, and the DNA gave D and trimming. The sample contains tens of thousands of clones, about four fifths of them found a single time. The ten largest clones add up to about an eighth of the sample.

The data originate from a study of cytomegalovirus exposure and HLA in healthy donors (dated by TCRdb to between 2016 and 2019). Study-wide context: In an earlier analysis of under 750 of the donors, under 300 Gb of sequence data and some 100 million unique TCR beta sequences from approximately 180 million T cells were reported. A later genetic analysis used genome-wide SNP genotypes for about 65% of the 666 donors, treating that subset as a discovery cohort. On average, around 200,000 unique TCR beta nucleotide sequences were sequenced per donor among more than 350 genotyped donors of the cohort, with around 19% of those sequences being non-productive. A separate validation cohort of approximately 130 different subjects was used in addition to the roughly 640-subject first cohort. An early release that covered about 600 HLA-typed donors contained approximately 300 gigabases of sequencing data and tens of millions of unique TCR sequences. To predict cytomegalovirus infection status, the study combined high-throughput TCR immunosequencing, statistical association of individual TCRs with disease status, and machine learning. The T cell repertoires of 666 subjects were profiled by immunosequencing and related to cytomegalovirus serostatus. All discovery cohort repertoires had been generated using a single sequencing platform. The number of donors typed differed by locus, with roughly 629-640 for A, B, C, DRB1 and DQB1, around 500 for DQA1, approximately 570 for DPA1, and over 400 for DPB1. Roughly five DR-DQ haplotypes were handled as single units for association and clustering because linkage in the cohort was strong. In an earlier analysis of over 550 of the donors, high-throughput TCR beta sequencing was used to judge whether each TCR beta V gene segment behaved as functional or pseudogenic. Among the roughly 410 genotyped donors, around 81% belonged to the genetic ancestry cluster associated with self-reported Caucasian donors. In the later analysis, no new phenotypic data were used to find candidate immune exposures; instead, reliance was placed on TCR beta sequences and their occurrence across donors. Both class I and class II loci were covered by HLA typing, at four-digit resolution. To study patterns of TCR occurrence, a later analysis re-analyzed previously published TCR beta repertoires from 550 to 800 donors and added high-resolution HLA genotyping. Donor age, sex, ethnicity and CMV serostatus were collected together with the repertoire data. The study aimed to test whether cataloging public T cell receptors could reveal signatures of past pathogen exposure.

Broader findings and caveats from the paper: In a later analysis, TCR association rates were found to vary across HLA loci, with the most associated TCRs seen for DRB1 alleles and the fewest for HLA-C alleles. When HLA alleles, especially DR and DQ, strongly co-occurred, TCR associations were difficult to assign to individual alleles. For the cohort, immune exposure information was limited to CMV serostatus. Most TCR sequences were observed very rarely across donors, whereas some public TCRs were present in many individuals. According to the authors, the approach could potentially be generalized to other disease states and immunological phenotypes. A later analysis reported that several top co-occurrence clusters appeared linked to parvovirus B19, influenza, CMV and Epstein-Barr virus. Broadly in line with IMGT annotations, most TCR beta V segments showed up in productive rearrangements about 90% or about 30% of the time in an earlier analysis of under 700 of the donors. Specific HLA alleles were associated with 15,000 to 20,000 TCR beta sequences at a false discovery rate of 0.05 in a later analysis. The classifier was reported to diagnose cytomegalovirus status with high specificity and sensitivity in both the original and validation cohorts. A further reported finding was that TCR beta sequences accurately predicted the HLA-A and HLA-B alleles for most subjects in the first cohort. Linkage disequilibrium might explain the correlated functional status among segregating V segments, but an unknown experimental factor could not be ruled out. Because HLA typing was unavailable for some donors at each locus, only the typed subset was used in association tests. Over 15 rarely observed V segments, including chromosome 9 orphons, were excluded from the earlier analysis of some 590 of the donors because counts were too low. A group of highly shared sequence variants was considered likely to be a technical artifact of the sequencing pipeline. V-gene and J-gene trimming of TCR beta chains was associated with a missense DCLRE1C variant in a later genetic analysis, and the association was replicated in an independent cohort. In a later analysis, HLA-associated TCR beta chains were found to be more clonally expanded and to have lower generation probabilities than equally common non-associated chains. Compared with the 666-donor mean, donors in an Asian-associated ancestry cluster had fewer N-insertions in productive TCRs, according to a later genetic analysis. Presence/absence analyses assumed roughly uniform sequencing depth across donors, an assumption that may not hold. Three of the identified cytomegalovirus-associated TCR beta chains were confirmed in vitro to be specific for cytomegalovirus antigens. Only TCR beta chains were sequenced in this cohort, and the absence of alpha or paired-chain data limited detectable features. A total of 150 to 200 TCR beta chains were listed by the study as associated with cytomegalovirus. Some IMGT-functional V segments, including TRBV6-2 and TRBV6-3, could not be told apart with the 87-base-pair reads, so those segments were excluded. In a later analysis, most CMV-associated TCR beta chains were found to appear HLA-restricted, with HLA associations seemingly driven largely by CMV exposure.

The germline V gene (reference sequence) provides CDR1 SEHNR and CDR2 FQNEAQ. Including cysteine and phenylalanine, the CDR3 has 16 amino acids. Of all the DNA, just the CDR3 is kept, 48 bases in frame from base 1. The cohort comprised 550 to 700 healthy bone marrow donors. At the time of sampling, every cohort member was nominally healthy, though immune exposures that went unrecorded were likely present. The donor tested CMV seropositive and was one of the 289 seropositive cohort members. A peripheral blood sample was collected from each donor, and TCR beta sequencing was performed on peripheral blood mononuclear cells. The Qiagen DNeasy Blood Extraction Kit was used to extract genomic DNA from the blood cell samples.

This chain joins TRBV7-9 to TRBJ2-2, with 9 junctional bases fitting TRBD1. The sequence was obtained from a male donor in good health and CMV-seropositive. The sample was PBMCs. In nucleotides, the sequence is TGTTCCAGCAGCGGGCCGGGACAGGGTAACACCGGGGAGCTGTTTTTT. Its product reads: CSSSGPGQGNTGELFF.